This is a list of T cell receptor beta chains from one sample in a study of shared clonotypes between healthy human individuals. Produced via immunoSEQ multiplex PCR; TCRdb's table is partial and in-frame only. Of hundreds of thousands of clones in the sample, about 95% were seen once. Material: naive CD8+ T cells sorted from blood. The origin of the receptors is a young woman in good health. Each CDR3 is given with its conserved first and last residue.

J gene,CDR3 length,V gene,CDR3 protein
TRBJ2-5,15,TRBV7-7,CASSSGLAGGETQYF
TRBJ2-7,13,TRBV4-1,CASSQAGSYEQYF
TRBJ1-2,13,TRBV7-6,CASSPTAPSPLTF
TRBJ2-7,13,TRBV5-1,CASSLALPYEQYF
TRBJ2-1,14,TRBV30,CAWDPGQGENEQFF
TRBJ2-2,16,TRBV27,CASSYTKREGTGELFF
TRBJ2-7,17,TRBV5-6,CASSLEGVLGVEGEQYF
TRBJ2-5,16,TRBV28,CASSFPKQEWYETQYF
TRBJ2-7,15,TRBV6-1,CASSTRTDRSYEQYF
TRBJ1-1,14,TRBV6-5,CASIRLTGFTEAFF
TRBJ1-5,14,TRBV27,CASTGSYGGQPQHF
TRBJ2-3,15,TRBV11-2,CASSLLASGGDTQYF
TRBJ1-5,14,TRBV4-1,CASSQDNRHQPQHF
TRBJ2-1,14,TRBV25-1,CASSLGSSYNEQFF
TRBJ1-1,15,TRBV14,CASSQAYQAGDEAFF
TRBJ2-1,16,TRBV11-1,CASSANFRGPNNEQFF
TRBJ2-1,12,TRBV28,CASSREGNEQFF
TRBJ2-2,15,TRBV27,CASSPLRENTGELFF
TRBJ2-1,16,TRBV29-1,CSAAGPLAASYNEQFF
TRBJ1-1,14,TRBV4-1,CASSQATGNTEAFF
TRBJ1-1,14,TRBV28,CASSFVVANTEAFF
TRBJ2-7,12,TRBV15,CATSRDTNSLSF
TRBJ2-4,12,TRBV28,CASSSDSKVEYF
TRBJ2-5,16,TRBV28,CASSLIAGGAWETQYF
TRBJ2-5,13,TRBV5-6,CASSLWLRETQYF
TRBJ1-1,14,TRBV7-2,CASSPRGVPTEAFF
TRBJ2-7,14,TRBV7-2,CASSPLAGGYEQYF
TRBJ1-1,13,TRBV29-1,CSVEQVHRAEAFF
TRBJ2-6,15,TRBV19,CASSYTMRGANVLTF
TRBJ2-7,13,TRBV9,CASSLGPSYEQYF
TRBJ2-7,17,TRBV5-6,CASSPNRLAGGIYEQYF
TRBJ2-7,17,TRBV4-1,CASSQDSEVASSYEQYF
TRBJ1-5,17,TRBV28,CASSPPGSLLYNQPQHF
TRBJ2-7,14,TRBV5-4,CASSFGGQAYEQYF